The 5 T cell receptor beta chains below come from one sample, sequenced in a study of T cell responses to AZD1222 COVID-19 vaccine. Produced via immunoSEQ multiplex PCR; TCRdb's table is partial and in-frame only. The table records about 73,000 clones, about 88% of them present only once. The source material was peripheral blood, sampled 28 days after the second AZD1222 dose. The receptors were gathered from an adult who received the AZD1222 COVID-19 vaccine.

A word on this clone: One end of the junction does not line up with germline, which may come from a read error. As DNA, the CDR3 is TGTGCCACCAGGAATCAGAAAGGCGTACCCACTAAAGCTTTCTTT. As protein: CATRNQKGVPTKAFF. J is TRBJ1-1 and V is TRBV5-6; D not certain. The CDR3 has 15 residues. Germline V gene data show CDR1 as SGHDT and CDR2 as YYEEEE.

The V gene is TRBV12-3 or TRBV12-4, the J gene TRBJ1-6; D is unresolved. The CDR3 is made up of 11 amino acids. Trimming removed 6 bases from V and 7 bases from J, with 4 bases in between. The CDR3 loop reads CASSVNSPLHF. Written as DNA, the CDR3 is TGTGCCAGCAGCGTCAATTCACCCCTCCACTTT.

Note on this clone: A read error may produce the germline difference seen at one junction end. The J gene is TRBJ1-2, the V gene TRBV28; no clear D. The CDR3 consists of 12 residues. From germline, CDR1 is MDHEN and CDR2 SYDVKM. In nucleotides, the CDR3 is TGTGCCAGCAGCTCCGATTCTGGACGGTTTTCCTTC. Its translation: CASSSDSGRFSF.

This chain links TRBV30 with TRBJ2-4; D uncertain. Per germline, CDR1 GTSNPN and CDR2 SVGIG (reference sequence). This CDR3 comprises 14 residues. Trimming cost V 5 bases and J 0 bases, with 11 bases left between them. CDR3 region: CAWGSRIAKNIQYF. The CDR3 nucleotides are TGTGCCTGGGGATCCCGAATAGCCAAAAACATTCAGTACTTC.

This sequence joins TRBV30 and TRBJ1-6; unclear D gene. Germline-derived CDR1 and CDR2 are GTSNPN and SVGIG (reference sequence). Between the trimmed V and J ends, which lost 1 base and 9 bases, there was a span of 4 bases. The CDR3 contains 11 residues. The CDR3, as DNA: TGTGCCTGGAGTGACGGTTCACCCCTCCACTTT. This sequence encodes CAWSDGSPLHF.